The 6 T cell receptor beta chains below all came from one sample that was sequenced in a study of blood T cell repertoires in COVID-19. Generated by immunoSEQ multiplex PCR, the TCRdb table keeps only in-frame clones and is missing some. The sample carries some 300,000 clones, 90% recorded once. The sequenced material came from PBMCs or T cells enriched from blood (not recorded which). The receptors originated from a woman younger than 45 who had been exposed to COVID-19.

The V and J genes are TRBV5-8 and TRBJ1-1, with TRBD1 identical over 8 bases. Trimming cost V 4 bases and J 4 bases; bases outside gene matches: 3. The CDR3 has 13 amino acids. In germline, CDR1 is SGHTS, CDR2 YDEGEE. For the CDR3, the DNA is TGTGCCAGCAGCCCCGACAGGGGCACTGAAGCTTTCTTT. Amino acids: CASSPDRGTEAFF.

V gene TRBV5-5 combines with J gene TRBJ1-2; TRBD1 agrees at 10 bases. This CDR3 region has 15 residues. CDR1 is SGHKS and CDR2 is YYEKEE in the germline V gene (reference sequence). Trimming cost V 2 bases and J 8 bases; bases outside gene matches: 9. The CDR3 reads CASSFDLGQGKGYTF. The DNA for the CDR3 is TGTGCCAGCAGCTTTGACCTGGGACAGGGGAAGGGCTACACCTTC.

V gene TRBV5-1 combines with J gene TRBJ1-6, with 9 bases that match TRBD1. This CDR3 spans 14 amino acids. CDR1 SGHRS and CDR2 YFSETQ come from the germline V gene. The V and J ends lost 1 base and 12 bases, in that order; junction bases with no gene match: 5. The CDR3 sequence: CASSLRGQGEPLHF. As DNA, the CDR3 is TGCGCCAGCAGCTTGAGGGGACAGGGCGAACCCCTCCACTTT.

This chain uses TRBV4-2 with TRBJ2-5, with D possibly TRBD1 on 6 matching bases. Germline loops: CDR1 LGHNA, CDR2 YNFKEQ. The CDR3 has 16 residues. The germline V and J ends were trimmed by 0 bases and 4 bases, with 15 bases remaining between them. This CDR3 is CASSQEGQGYGETQYF. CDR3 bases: TGTGCCAGCAGCCAAGAGGGCCAGGGGTACGGAGAGACCCAGTACTTC.

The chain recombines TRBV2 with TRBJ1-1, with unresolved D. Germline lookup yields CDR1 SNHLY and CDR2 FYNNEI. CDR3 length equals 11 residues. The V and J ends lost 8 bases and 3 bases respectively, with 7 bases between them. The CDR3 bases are TGTGCCAGCGCCGAGGACACTGAAGCTTTCTTT. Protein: CASAEDTEAFF.

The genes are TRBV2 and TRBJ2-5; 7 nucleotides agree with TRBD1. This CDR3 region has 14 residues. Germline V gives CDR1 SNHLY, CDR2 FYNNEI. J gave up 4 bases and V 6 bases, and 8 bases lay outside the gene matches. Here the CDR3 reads CASSIEQGRETQYF. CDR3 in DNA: TGTGCCAGCAGCATCGAACAGGGGCGAGAGACCCAGTACTTC.